This note documents a single T cell receptor beta chain sequence. No antigen is known for it. The data were taken from a study of beta chain features in type 1 diabetes. Study at large: There were approximately 100,000,000 sorted cells examined across all samples. Study results and caveats: TCRB CDR3s from Type 1 diabetes patients were moderately but significantly shorter in all four CD4+ subsets.

Reverse transcribing all isolated RNA meant expressed TCRB transcripts were sequenced. Approximately 3.6 million reads per sample were averaged for naive, central memory and regulatory samples. This table comes from immunoSEQ multiplex PCR, and its TCRdb copy is limited to in-frame clones, with some not included. The repertoire holds about 180,000 clones, approximately 7.8% seen once, with approximately 0.87% in the top ten. Staining for CD45RO/CCR7/CD25/CD127/CD95/CD27 allowed sorting of CD4+ naive, central memory, regulatory and stem cell-like memory cells. The sequenced sample consisted of central memory CD4+ T cells from blood. The sequence was obtained from a woman in her thirties or forties with type 1 diabetes.

The CDR3 here is CASTLGGGTYNEQFF. Written as DNA, the CDR3 is TGTGCCAGCACCCTAGGGGGAGGGACCTACAATGAGCAGTTCTTC. The chain couples TRBV5-4 to TRBJ2-1, with TRBD2 as a possible D gene (7 bases). Germline V gives CDR1 SGHNT, CDR2 YYREEE (reference sequence). V shed 6 bases and J shed 2 bases, with 15 bases lying between them. CDR3 length: 15 amino acids.